A single T cell receptor beta chain is shown here with its context. The antigen is unknown. This sample is drawn from a study of CD8 T cells in ankylosing spondylitis. The study, taken as a whole, reports: The authors found the disease-linked clones to be CD8+ and relatively rare in peripheral blood. What seemed typical of ankylosing spondylitis blood was a TCR beta motif built from about 8 highly homologous variants.

Each CDR3 protein gets one entry after TCRdb re-called the 5' RACE reads with MiXCR. The table has 340,000 or so distinct CDR3 sequences, roughly 14% seen once. V was shortened by 3 bases and J by 0 bases, with 16 bases between the two germline ends. The CDR3 extends over 17 amino acids. Germline V gene sequence: CDR1 SGHRS, CDR2 YFSETQ. The sequence came from a male donor with ankylosing spondylitis or in good health (not recorded which). Sequences were obtained from blood, either unsorted or a sorted T cell fraction (not recorded which). This chain joins TRBV5-1 and TRBJ2-4; D gene unclear. The CDR3 DNA reads as TGCGCCAGCAGCTCGAAACCCGTATATCTAGCCAAAAACATTCAGTACTTC. This gives the protein CASSSKPVYLAKNIQYF.